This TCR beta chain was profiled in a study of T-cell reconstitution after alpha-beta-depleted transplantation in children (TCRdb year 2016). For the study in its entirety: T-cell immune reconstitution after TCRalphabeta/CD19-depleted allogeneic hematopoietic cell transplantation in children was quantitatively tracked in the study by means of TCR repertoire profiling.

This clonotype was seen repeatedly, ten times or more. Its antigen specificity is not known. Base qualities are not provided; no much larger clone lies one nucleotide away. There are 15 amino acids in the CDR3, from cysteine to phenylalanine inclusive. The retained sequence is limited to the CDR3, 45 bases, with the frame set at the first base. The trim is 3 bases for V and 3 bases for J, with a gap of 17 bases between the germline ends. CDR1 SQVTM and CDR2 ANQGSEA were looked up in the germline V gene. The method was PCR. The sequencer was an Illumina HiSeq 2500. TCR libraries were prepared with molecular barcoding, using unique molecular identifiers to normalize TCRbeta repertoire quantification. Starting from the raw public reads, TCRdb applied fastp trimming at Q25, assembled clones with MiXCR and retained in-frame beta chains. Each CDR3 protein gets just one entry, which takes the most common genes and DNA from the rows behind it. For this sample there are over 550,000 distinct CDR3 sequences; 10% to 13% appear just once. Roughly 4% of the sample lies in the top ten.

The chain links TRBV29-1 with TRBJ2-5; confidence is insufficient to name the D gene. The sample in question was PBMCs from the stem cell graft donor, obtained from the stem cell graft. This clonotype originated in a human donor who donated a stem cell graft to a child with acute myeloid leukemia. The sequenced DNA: TGCAGCGTTGACGGCTCTAAGGGCAAGAAAGAGACCCAGTACTTC. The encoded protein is CSVDGSKGKKETQYF.